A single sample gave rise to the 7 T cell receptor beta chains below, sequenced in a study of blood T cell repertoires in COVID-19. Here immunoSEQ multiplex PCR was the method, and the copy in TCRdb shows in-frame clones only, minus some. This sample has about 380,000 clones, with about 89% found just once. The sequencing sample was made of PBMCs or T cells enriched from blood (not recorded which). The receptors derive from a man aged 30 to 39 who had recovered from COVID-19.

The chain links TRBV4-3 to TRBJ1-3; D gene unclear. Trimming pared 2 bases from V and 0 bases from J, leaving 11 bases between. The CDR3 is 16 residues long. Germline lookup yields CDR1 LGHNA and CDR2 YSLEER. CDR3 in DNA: TGCGCCAGCAGCCAAACCCCCGCGGCCTCTGGAAACACCATATATTTT. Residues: CASSQTPAASGNTIYF.

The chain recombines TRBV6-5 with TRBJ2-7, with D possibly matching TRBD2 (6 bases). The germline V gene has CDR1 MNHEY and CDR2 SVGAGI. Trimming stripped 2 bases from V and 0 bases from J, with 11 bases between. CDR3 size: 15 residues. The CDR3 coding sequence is TGTGCCAGCAGTTACCAGGCGGGGAGCTCCTACGAGCAGTACTTC. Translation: CASSYQAGSSYEQYF.

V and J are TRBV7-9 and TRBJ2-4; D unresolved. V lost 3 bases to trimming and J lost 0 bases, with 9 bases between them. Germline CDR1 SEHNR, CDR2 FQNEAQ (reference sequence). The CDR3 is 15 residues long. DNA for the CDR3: TGTGCCAGCAGCTTCTCCGAGCTAGCCAAAAACATTCAGTACTTC. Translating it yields CASSFSELAKNIQYF.

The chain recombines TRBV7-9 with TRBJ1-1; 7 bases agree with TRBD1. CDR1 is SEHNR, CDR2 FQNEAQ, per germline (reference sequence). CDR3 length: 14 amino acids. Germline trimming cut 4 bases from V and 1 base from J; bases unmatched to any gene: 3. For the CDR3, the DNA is TGTGCCAGCAGCTCTACAGGGGCGAACACTGAAGCTTTCTTT. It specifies CASSSTGANTEAFF.

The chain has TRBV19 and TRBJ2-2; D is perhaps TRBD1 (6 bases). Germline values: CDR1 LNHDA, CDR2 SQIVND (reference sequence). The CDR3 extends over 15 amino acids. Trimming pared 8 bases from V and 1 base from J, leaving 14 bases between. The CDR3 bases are TGTGCCAGTGGCCGGACAGTTTTGAACACCGGGGAGCTGTTTTTT. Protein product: CASGRTVLNTGELFF.

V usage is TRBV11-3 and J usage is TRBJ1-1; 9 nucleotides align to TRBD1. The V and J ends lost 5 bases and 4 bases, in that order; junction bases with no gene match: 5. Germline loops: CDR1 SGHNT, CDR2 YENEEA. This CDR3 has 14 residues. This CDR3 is CASSPGQGSTEAFF. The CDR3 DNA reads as TGTGCCAGCAGCCCCGGACAGGGGAGCACTGAAGCTTTCTTT.

The CDR3 reads CASSYGTGEEYF. DNA for the CDR3: TGTGCCAGCAGCTACGGGACAGGGGAGGAGTACTTC. This chain links TRBV12-3 or TRBV12-4 with TRBJ2-7; 10 nucleotides agree with TRBD1. The CDR3 runs 12 residues. J gave up 11 bases and V 6 bases, and 7 bases lay outside the gene matches.